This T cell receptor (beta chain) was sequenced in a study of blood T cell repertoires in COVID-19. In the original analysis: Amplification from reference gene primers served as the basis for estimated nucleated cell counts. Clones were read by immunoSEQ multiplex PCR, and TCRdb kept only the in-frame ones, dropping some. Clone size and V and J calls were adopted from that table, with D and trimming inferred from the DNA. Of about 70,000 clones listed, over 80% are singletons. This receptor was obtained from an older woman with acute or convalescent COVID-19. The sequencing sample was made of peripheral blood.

The CDR3 bases are TGTGCCAGCAGTGAATCGGCAGGGTTGTACGAGCAGTACTTC. This gives the protein CASSESAGLYEQYF. The chain couples TRBV2 to TRBJ2-7; D is possibly TRBD1 (5 bases). The CDR3 is 14 amino acids. V was pared by 2 bases and J by 4 bases, with 12 bases between. Germline loops: CDR1 SNHLY, CDR2 FYNNEI.